The present entry profiles one TCR beta chain with its context. TCR beta CDR3 amplification used RNA transcripts. HTBI primers were used in a first-round RT-PCR, which preceded a second-round multiplex PCR. Using its own MiXCR run on the multiplex PCR reads, TCRdb lists one record per CDR3 protein. The table records about 700,000 distinct CDR3 sequences, 35% to 50% of them present only once. The CDR3 totals 19 residues. V lost 1 base, J lost 3 bases, and 17 bases stayed unmatched. Germline V gene data show CDR1 as SGHVS and CDR2 as FNYEAQ. This sample was taken from a study of Graves' ophthalmopathy and Graves' hyperthyroidism.

This receptor was identified in an adult man with Graves' ophthalmopathy. Sequenced: peripheral blood. The rearrangement uses TRBV7-6 and TRBJ2-7; 8 nucleotides agree with TRBD2. CDR3 residues: CASSLGRLGGRTLSYEQYF. The CDR3 DNA follows: TGTGCCAGCAGCTTAGGGAGACTAGGCGGGAGGACCCTTAGCTACGAGCAGTACTTC.